Described below is a single TCR beta chain sequence and its context. No antigen is known for it. The CDR3 is 16 residues long. Germline V gene data show CDR1 as KGHSH and CDR2 as LQKENI. The J segment lost 6 bases and the V segment lost 0 bases, leaving 9 bases of the junction unmatched. Time point described: late sampling 161 to 241 days after vaccination in three convalescent patients. Documented treatment: roughly ten-day PBMC culture with coronavirus spike peptide pools or control peptides (ViraFEST assay). Fresh IL-2 medium replaced half the culture medium on days 3 and 7. Sequencing of the DNA from cultured CD4+ T cells was carried out with the Oncomine TCR Beta short-read assay. TCRdb re-called the PCR reads through MiXCR, storing one row per CDR3 protein. The table records about 17,000 distinct CDR3 sequences, roughly 56% of them present only once. This sample is drawn from a study of vaccination and CD4 T cells after COVID-19. Study overall: Vaccination of participants consisted of two doses of either BNT162b2 or mRNA-1273 vaccine.

The study's findings and limits: Median SARS-CoV-2-reactive clonotype numbers went up from approximately 21 to 38, but not significantly.

This specimen consisted of CD4+ T cells from blood, cultured in vitro, obtained about 7 months after SARS-CoV-2 vaccination. This chain connects TRBV18 to TRBJ2-7; 9 nucleotides agree with TRBD2. The TCR originated in a human donor who had recovered from COVID-19. CDR3 sequence (DNA): TGTGCCAGCTCACCACCTTTTGGTAGCGGGGGTCTCGAGCAGTACTTC. This gives the protein CASSPPFGSGGLEQYF.